The entry that follows covers one T cell receptor beta chain sequence. Its antigen remains unidentified. The sample originates from a study of T cells in localized non-small cell lung cancer. Findings of the study overall: Sequencing, confined to only one tumor region, leaves heterogeneity possible.

Germline V gene sequence: CDR1 KGHSH, CDR2 LQKENI. Trimming cost V 9 bases and J 1 base; bases outside gene matches: 4. The CDR3 is 14 amino acids. Clones were read by immunoSEQ multiplex PCR, and TCRdb kept only the in-frame ones, dropping some. The sample holds tens of thousands of clones, approximately 88% seen once. Specimen: peripheral blood, collected before any cancer treatment. The clonotype was recovered from a female donor over 55 with stage I lung adenocarcinoma. The V gene is TRBV18, the J gene TRBJ2-3; 10 nucleotides align to TRBD2. This CDR3 is CASRTSGGTDTQYF. The CDR3 bases are TGTGCCAGTCGAACTAGCGGGGGCACAGATACGCAGTATTTT.